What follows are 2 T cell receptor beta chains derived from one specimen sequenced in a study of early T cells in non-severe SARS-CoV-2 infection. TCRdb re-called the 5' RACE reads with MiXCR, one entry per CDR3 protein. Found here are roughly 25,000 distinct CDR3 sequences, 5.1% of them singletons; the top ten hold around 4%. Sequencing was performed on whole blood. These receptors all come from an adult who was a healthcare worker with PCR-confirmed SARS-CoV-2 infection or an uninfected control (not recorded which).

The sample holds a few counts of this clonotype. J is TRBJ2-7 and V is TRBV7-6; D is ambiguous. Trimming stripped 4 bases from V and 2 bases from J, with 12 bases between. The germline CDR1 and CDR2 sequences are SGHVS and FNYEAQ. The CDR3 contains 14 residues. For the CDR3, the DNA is TGTGCCAGCAGCTCAAGAGACGGTACCTACGAGCAGTACTTC. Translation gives CASSSRDGTYEQYF. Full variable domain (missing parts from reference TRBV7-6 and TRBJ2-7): GAGVSQSPRYKVTKRGQDVALRCDPISGHVSLYWYRQALGQGPEFLTYFNYEAQQDKSGLPNDRFSAERPEGSISTLTIQRTEQRDSAMYRCASSSRDGTYEQYFGPGTRLTVT.

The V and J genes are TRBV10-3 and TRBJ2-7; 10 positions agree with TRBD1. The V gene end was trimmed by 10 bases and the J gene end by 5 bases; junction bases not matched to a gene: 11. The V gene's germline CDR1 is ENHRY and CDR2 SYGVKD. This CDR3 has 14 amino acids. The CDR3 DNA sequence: TGTGCCACCTTAGACCGGGACAGGGGAAACGAGCAGTACTTC. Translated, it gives CATLDRDRGNEQYF.